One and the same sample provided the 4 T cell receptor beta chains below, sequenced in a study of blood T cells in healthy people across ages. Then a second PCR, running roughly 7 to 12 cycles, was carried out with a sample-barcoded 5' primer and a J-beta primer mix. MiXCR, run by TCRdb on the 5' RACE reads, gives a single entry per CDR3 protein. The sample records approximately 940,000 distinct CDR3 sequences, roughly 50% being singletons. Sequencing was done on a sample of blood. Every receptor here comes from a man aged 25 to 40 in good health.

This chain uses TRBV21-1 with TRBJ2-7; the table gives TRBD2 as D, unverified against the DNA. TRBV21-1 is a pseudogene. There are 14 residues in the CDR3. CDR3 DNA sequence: TGTGCCAGCAGCAAAAGTAGCGGGTGGACGGAGCAGTACTTC. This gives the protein CASSKSSGWTEQYF.

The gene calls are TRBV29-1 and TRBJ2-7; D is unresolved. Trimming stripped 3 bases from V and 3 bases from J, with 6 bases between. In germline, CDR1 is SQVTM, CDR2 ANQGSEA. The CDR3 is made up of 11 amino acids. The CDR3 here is CSVDWGYEQYF. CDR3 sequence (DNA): TGCAGCGTTGATTGGGGCTACGAGCAGTACTTC.

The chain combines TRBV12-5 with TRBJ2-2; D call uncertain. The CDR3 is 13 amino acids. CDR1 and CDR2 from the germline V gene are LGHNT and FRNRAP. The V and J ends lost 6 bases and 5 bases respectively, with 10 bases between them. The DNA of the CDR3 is TGTGCTAGTGGCATTACACAAACCGGGGAGCTGTTTTTT. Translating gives CASGITQTGELFF.

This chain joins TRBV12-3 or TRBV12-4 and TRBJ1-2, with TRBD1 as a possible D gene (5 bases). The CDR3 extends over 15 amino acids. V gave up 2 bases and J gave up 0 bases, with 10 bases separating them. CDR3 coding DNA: TGTGCCAGCAGTTTATGGAGAGGGGCTAACTATGGCTACACCTTC. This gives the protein CASSLWRGANYGYTF.